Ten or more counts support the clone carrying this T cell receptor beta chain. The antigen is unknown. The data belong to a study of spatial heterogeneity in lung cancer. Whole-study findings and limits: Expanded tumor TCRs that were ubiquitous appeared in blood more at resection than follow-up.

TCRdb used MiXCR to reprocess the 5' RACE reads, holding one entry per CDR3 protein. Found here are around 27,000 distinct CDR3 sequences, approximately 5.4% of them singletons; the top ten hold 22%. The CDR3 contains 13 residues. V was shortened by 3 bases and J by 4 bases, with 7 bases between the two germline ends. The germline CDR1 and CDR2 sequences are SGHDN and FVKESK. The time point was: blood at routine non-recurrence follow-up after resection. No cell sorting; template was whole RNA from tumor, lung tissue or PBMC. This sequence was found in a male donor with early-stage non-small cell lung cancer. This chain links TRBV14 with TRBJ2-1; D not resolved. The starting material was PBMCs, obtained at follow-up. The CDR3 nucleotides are TGTGCCAGCAGCCATCAGAGATACAATGAGCAGTTCTTC. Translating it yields CASSHQRYNEQFF.